This T cell receptor (beta chain) was obtained from a study of technical replicates of blood from a handful of donors. Germline CDR1 MNHEY, CDR2 SVGAGI. The CDR3 is 16 residues long. V lost 0 bases to trimming and J lost 2 bases; unmatched junction nucleotides: 2. This table comes from immunoSEQ multiplex PCR, and its TCRdb copy is limited to in-frame clones, with some not included. The table lists 80,000 to 100,000 clones, roughly 95% of them singletons, with 0.36% in the top ten. The specimen was T cells isolated from PBMCs. The sequence came from a human donor in good health. J is TRBJ1-3 and V is TRBV6-5, with 9 bases matching TRBD1. Here the CDR3 reads CASSYSRQGAGNTIYF. For the CDR3, the DNA is TGTGCCAGCAGTTACTCACGACAGGGGGCTGGAAACACCATATATTTT.